Detailed here is one TCR beta chain. V was clipped by 3 bases and J by 2 bases, with 5 bases between them. Germline V gene data show CDR1 as SGHRS and CDR2 as YFSETQ. This CDR3 region has 12 residues. Original handling: Cell counts per sample came from amplifying reference gene primers. Measured with immunoSEQ multiplex PCR; TCRdb has only the in-frame clones, and not every one. That table supplies the V and J calls and clone size; D and trimming were determined from the DNA. The sample includes under 200,000 clones, around 86% of them seen just once. The data were taken from a study of blood T cell repertoires in COVID-19. Study information: Samples taken during acute and convalescent COVID-19 were collected in the United States, Italy and Spain. The analysed material was cDNA or gDNA that came from T cells, B-cell-depleted T cells, or PBMCs.

Sample: peripheral blood. The sequence came from a woman of 80 years or more in a cohort sampled during active or convalescent COVID-19. J is TRBJ2-5 and V is TRBV5-1; no firm D call. For the CDR3, the DNA is TGCGCCAGCAGCTCACAGCAAGAGACCCAGTACTTC. It encodes CASSSQQETQYF.